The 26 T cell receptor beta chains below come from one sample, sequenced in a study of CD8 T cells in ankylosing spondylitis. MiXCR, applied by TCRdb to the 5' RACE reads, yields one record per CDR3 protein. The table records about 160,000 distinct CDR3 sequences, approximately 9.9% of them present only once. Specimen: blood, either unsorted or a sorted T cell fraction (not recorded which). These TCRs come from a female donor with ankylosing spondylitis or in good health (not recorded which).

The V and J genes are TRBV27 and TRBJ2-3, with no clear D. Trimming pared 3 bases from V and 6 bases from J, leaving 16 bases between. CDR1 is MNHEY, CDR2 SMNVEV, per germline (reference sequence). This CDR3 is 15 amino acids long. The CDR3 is CASSFRWRPADTQYF. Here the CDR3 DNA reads TGTGCCAGCAGTTTTCGATGGAGACCAGCTGATACGCAGTATTTT.

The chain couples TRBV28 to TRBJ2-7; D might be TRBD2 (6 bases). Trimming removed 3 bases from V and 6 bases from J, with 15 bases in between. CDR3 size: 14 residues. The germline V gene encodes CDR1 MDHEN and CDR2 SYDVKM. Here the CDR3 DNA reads TGTGCCAGCAGTTTGGGGACTCCGGCGGGCGAGCAGTACTTC. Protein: CASSLGTPAGEQYF.

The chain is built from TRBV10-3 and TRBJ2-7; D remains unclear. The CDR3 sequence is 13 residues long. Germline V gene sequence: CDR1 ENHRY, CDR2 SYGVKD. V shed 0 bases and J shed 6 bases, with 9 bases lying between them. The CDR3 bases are TGTGCCATCAGTGAGTCCCCCGAGTTCGAGCAGTACTTC. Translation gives CAISESPEFEQYF.

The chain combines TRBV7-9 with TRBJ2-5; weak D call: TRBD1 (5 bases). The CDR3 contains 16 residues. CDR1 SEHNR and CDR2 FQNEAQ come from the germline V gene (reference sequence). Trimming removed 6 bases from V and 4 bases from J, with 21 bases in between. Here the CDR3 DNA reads TGTGCCAGCAGTTTACTCGCCCGGGCAGGGATAGAGACCCAGTACTTC. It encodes CASSLLARAGIETQYF.

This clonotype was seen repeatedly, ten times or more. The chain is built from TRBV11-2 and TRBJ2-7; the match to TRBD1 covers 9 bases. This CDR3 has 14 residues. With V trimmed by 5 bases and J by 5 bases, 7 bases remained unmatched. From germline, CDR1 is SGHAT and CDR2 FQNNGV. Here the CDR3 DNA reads TGTGCCAGCAGCGTAACAGGGGGCGGGAACGAGCAGTACTTC. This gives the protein CASSVTGGGNEQYF. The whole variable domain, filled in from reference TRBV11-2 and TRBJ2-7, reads EAGVAQSPRYKIIEKRQSVAFWCNPISGHATLYWYQQILGQGPKLLIQFQNNGVVDDSQLPKDRFSAERLKGVDSTLKIQPAKLEDSAVYLCASSVTGGGNEQYFGPGTRLTVT.

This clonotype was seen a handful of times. Here the CDR3 reads CASSFPMGGPIREQYF. The CDR3 nucleotides are TGTGCCAGCAGTTTCCCCATGGGGGGCCCGATCAGGGAGCAGTACTTC. The chain joins TRBV2 to TRBJ2-7; the D gene could be TRBD1 or TRBD2 (6 bases each). The ends were cut back, 5 bases at V and 7 bases at J, with 24 bases in the middle. The CDR3 is 16 residues long. Germline V gene data show CDR1 as SNHLY and CDR2 as FYNNEI.

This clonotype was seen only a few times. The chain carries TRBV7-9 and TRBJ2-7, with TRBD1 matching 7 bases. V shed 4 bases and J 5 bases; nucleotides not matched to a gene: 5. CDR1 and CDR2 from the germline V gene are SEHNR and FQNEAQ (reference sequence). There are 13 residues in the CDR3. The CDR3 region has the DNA TGTGCCAGCAGCTCCGAGGGGGCGGACGAGCAGTACTTC. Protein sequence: CASSSEGADEQYF. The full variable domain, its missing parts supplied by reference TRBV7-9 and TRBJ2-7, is DTGVSQNPRHKITKRGQNVTFRCDPISEHNRLYWYRQTLGQGPEFLTYFQNEAQLEKSRLLSDRFSAERPKGSFSTLEIQRTEQGDSAMYLCASSSEGADEQYFGPGTRLTVT.

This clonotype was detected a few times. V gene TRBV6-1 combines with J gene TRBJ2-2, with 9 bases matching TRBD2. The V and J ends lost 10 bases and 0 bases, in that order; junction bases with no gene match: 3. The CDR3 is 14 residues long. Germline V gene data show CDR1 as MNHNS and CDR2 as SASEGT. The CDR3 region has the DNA TGTGCCACTCGGACTAGCGCGAACACCGGGGAGCTGTTTTTT. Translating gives CATRTSANTGELFF.

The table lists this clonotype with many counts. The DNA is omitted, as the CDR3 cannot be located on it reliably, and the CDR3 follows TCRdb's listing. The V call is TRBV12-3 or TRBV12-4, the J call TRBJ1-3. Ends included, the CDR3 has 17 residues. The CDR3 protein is CASSSSVGPDLSDTIYF.

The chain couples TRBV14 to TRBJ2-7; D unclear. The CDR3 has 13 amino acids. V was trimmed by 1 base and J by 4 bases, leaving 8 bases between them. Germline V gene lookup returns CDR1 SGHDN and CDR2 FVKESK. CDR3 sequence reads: CASSQGAGYEQYF. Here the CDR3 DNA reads TGTGCCAGCAGCCAAGGGGCAGGATACGAGCAGTACTTC. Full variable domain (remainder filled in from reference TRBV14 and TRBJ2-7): EAGVTQFPSHSVIEKGQTVTLRCDPISGHDNLYWYRRVMGKEIKFLLHFVKESKQDESGMPNNRFLAERTGGTYSTLKVQPAELEDSGVYFCASSQGAGYEQYFGPGTRLTVT.

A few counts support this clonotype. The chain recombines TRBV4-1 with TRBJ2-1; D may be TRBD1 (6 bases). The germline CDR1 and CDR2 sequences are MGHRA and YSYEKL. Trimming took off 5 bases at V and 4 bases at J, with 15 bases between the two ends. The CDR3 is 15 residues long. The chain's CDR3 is CASSDAGTKYNEQFF. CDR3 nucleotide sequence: TGCGCCAGCAGCGACGCCGGGACAAAATACAATGAGCAGTTCTTC.

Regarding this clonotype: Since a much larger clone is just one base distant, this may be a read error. CDR3 loop: CSVPGTSGNEQFF. The CDR3 DNA reads as TGCAGCGTTCCCGGGACTAGCGGTAATGAGCAGTTCTTC. This chain uses TRBV29-1 with TRBJ2-1; 11 positions match TRBD2. The V segment lost 5 bases and the J segment 7 bases; nucleotides outside the gene matches: 4. The germline gives CDR1 SQVTM, CDR2 ANQGSEA. The CDR3 consists of 13 residues.

CDR3 DNA sequence: TGTGCCAGCAGCTTGACCAGGGAAACTGGAAACACCATATATTTT. This gives the protein CASSLTRETGNTIYF. The chain carries TRBV5-4 and TRBJ1-3, with a possible D match to TRBD1 (5 bases). The CDR3 runs to 15 residues. V lost 1 base and J 2 bases, leaving 10 bases between the germline ends. Germline loops: CDR1 SGHNT, CDR2 YYREEE (reference sequence).

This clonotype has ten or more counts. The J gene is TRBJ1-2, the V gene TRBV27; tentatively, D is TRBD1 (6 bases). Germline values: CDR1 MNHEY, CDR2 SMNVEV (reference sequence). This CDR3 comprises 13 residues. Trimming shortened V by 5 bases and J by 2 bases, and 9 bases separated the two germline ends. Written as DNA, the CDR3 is TGTGCCAGCAGTCACGGACAGAACTATGGCTACACCTTC. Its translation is CASSHGQNYGYTF.

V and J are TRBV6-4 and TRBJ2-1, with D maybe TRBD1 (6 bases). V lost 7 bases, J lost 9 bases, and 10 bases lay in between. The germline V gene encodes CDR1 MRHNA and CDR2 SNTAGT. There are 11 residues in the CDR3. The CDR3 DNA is TGTGCCAGCAACGACAGGTCTGAGCAGTTCTTC. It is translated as CASNDRSEQFF.

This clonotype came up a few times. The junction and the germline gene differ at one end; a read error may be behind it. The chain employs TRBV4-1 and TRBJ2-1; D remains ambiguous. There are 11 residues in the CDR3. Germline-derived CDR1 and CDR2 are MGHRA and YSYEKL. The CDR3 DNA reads TGCGCCAGCAGCCAAGATAATACATTGGCCTTC. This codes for CASSQDNTLAF.

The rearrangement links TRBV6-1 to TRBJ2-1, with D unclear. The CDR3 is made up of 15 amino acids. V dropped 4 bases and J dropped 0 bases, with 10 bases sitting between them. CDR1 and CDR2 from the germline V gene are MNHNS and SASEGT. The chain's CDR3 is CASSVWGSSYNEQFF. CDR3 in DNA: TGTGCCAGCAGTGTTTGGGGTAGCTCCTACAATGAGCAGTTCTTC.

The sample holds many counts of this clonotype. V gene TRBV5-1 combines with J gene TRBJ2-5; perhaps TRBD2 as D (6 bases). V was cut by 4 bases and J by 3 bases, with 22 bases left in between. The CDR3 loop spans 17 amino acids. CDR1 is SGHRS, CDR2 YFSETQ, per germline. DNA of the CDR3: TGCGCCAGCAGCCAGCTGAATAGGGGAGGACGAAAAGAGACCCAGTACTTC. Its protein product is CASSQLNRGGRKETQYF.

This chain's CDR3 is CAWSVGASNYNEQFF. CDR3 in DNA: TGTGCCTGGAGTGTGGGAGCGAGTAACTACAATGAGCAGTTCTTC. The J gene is TRBJ2-1, the V gene TRBV30; TRBD2 is a possible D gene (5 bases). The V end lost 0 bases, the J end lost 3 bases, and 12 bases lay between the germline ends. There are 15 residues in the CDR3. Germline CDR1 is GTSNPN and CDR2 is SVGIG (reference sequence).

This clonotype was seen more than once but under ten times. The CDR3 region is CASRFAGANYGYTF. The CDR3, as DNA: TGTGCCAGCAGGTTTGCGGGGGCTAACTATGGCTACACCTTC. V is TRBV12-3 or TRBV12-4 and J is TRBJ1-2, with TRBD1 as a possible D gene (5 bases). V was pared by 6 bases and J by 0 bases, with 11 bases between. The CDR3 has 14 amino acids.

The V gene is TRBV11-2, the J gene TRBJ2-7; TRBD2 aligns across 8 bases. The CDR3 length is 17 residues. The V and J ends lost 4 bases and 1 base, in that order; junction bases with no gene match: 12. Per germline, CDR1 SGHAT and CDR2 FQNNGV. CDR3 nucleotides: TGTGCCAGCAGCTCAAGACAAGGCGGGGGGCTTTCCTACGAGCAGTACTTC. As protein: CASSSRQGGGLSYEQYF.

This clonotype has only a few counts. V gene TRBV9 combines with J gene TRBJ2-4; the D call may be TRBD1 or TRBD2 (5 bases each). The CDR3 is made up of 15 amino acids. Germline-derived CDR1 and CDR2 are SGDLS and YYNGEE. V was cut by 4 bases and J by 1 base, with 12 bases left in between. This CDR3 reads CASSPGPGAKNIQYF. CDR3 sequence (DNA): TGTGCCAGCAGCCCGGGGCCCGGGGCCAAAAACATTCAGTACTTC.

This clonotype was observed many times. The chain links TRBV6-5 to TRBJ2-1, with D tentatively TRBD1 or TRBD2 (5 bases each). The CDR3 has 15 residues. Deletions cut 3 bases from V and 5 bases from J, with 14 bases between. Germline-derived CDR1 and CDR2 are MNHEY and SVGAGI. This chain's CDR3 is CASSYYTGGHNEQFF. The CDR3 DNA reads TGTGCCAGCAGTTATTACACAGGCGGGCACAATGAGCAGTTCTTC.

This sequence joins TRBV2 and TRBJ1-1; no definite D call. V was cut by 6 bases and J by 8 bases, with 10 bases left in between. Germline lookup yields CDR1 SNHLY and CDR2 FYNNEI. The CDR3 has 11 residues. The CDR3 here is CASRVEPEAFF. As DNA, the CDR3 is TGTGCCAGCAGGGTCGAACCAGAAGCTTTCTTT.

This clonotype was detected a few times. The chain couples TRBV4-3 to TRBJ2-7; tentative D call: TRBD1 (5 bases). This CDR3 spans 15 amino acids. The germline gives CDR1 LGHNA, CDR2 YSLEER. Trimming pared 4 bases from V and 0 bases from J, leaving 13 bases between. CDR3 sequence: CASSPGQASSYEQYF. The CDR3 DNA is TGCGCCAGCAGCCCCGGACAAGCTAGCTCCTACGAGCAGTACTTC.

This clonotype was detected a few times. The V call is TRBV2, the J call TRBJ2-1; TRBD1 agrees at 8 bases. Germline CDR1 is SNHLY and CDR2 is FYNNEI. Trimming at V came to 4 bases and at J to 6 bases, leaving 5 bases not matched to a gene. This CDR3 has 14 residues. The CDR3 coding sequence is TGTGCCAGCAGTGGCGGACAGGGTTCCAATGAGCAGTTCTTC. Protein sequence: CASSGGQGSNEQFF.